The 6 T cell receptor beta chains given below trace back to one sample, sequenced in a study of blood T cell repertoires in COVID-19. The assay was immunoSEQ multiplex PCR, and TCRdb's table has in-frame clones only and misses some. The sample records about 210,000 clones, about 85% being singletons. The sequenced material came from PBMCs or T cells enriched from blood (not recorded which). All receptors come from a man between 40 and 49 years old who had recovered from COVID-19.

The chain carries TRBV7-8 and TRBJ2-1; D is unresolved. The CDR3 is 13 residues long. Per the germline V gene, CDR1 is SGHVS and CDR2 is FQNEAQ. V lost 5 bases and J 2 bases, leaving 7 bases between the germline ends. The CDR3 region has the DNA TGTGCCAGCAGCGATCAGACCTACAATGAGCAGTTCTTC. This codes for CASSDQTYNEQFF. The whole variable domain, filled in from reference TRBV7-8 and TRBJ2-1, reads GAGVSQSPRYKVAKRGQDVALRCDPISGHVSLFWYQQALGQGPEFLTYFQNEAQLDKSGLPSDRFFAERPEGSVSTLKIQRTQQEDSAVYLCASSDQTYNEQFFGPGTRLTVL.

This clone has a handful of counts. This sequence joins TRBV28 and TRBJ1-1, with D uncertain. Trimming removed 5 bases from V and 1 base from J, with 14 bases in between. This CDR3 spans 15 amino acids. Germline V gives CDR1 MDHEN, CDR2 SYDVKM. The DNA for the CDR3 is TGTGCCAGCAGTCCCCCCCCGTGGCAGAACACTGAAGCTTTCTTT. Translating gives CASSPPPWQNTEAFF.

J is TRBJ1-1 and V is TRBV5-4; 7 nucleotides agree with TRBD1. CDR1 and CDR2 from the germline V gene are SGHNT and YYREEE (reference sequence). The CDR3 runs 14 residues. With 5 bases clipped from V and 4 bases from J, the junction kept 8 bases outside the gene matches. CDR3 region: CASSYYRDSTEAFF. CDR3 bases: TGTGCCAGCAGTTATTACAGGGACAGCACTGAAGCTTTCTTT.

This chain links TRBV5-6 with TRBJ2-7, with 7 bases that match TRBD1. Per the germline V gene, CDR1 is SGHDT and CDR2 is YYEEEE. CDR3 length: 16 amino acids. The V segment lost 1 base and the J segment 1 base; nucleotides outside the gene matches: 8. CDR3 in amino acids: CASSLSPRQGSYEQYF. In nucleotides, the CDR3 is TGTGCCAGCAGCTTGAGCCCTCGACAGGGTTCCTACGAGCAGTACTTC.

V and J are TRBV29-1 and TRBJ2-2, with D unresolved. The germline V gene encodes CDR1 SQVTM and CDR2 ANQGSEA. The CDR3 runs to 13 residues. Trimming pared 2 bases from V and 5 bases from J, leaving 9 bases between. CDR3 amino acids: CSVEIRATGELFF. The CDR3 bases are TGCAGCGTTGAAATCCGAGCAACCGGGGAGCTGTTTTTT.

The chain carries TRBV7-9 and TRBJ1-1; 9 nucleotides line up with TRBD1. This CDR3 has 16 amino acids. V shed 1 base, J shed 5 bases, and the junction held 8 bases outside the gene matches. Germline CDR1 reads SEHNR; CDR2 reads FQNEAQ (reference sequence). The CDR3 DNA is TGTGCCAGCAGCTTAGGGACAGGGGAGGTTTTGACTGAAGCTTTCTTT. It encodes CASSLGTGEVLTEAFF.